The clone carrying this T cell receptor beta chain showed up many times. Its specificity is unknown. These data belong to a study of CD8 T cells in ankylosing spondylitis. Study-level points and caveats: Within matched ankylosing spondylitis synovial fluid, disease-linked clones were reportedly significantly enriched. Typical of ankylosing spondylitis blood, it appeared, was a TCR beta motif of roughly eight highly homologous variants.

The CDR3 has 12 amino acids. The germline V gene has CDR1 DFQATT and CDR2 SNEGSKA (reference sequence). The V and J ends lost 3 bases and 7 bases respectively, with 10 bases between them. Researchers built TCR beta libraries using quantitative 5'-RACE with molecular barcodes. TCRdb processed the 5' RACE reads anew with MiXCR; each CDR3 protein has one entry. The table has 160,000 or so distinct CDR3 sequences, around 8.9% seen once. Sample: blood, either unsorted or a sorted T cell fraction (not recorded which). The rearrangement links TRBV20-1 to TRBJ2-1; D could derive from TRBD1 or TRBD2 (5 bases each). This clonotype was sampled from a female donor with ankylosing spondylitis or in good health (not recorded which). DNA for the CDR3: TGCAGTGCTAGCGGGACGGGGAATGAGCAGTTCTTC. Its translation: CSASGTGNEQFF.